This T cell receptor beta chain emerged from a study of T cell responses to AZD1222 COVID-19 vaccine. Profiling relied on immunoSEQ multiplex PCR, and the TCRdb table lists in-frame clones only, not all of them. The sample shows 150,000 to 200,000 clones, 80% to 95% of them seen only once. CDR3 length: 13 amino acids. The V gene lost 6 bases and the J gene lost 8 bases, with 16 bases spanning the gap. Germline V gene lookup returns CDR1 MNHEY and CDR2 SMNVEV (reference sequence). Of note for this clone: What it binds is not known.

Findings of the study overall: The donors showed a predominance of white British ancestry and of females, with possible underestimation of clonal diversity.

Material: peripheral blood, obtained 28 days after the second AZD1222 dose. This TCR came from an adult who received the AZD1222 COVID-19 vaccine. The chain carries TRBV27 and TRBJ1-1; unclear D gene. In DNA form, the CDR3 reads TGTGCCAGCAGCGAGGTTCCGACCGGGGAAGCTTTCTTT. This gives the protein CASSEVPTGEAFF.